This entry features one T cell receptor (beta chain) sequence. The antigen is unknown. The CDR3 consists of 12 residues. V dropped 1 base and J dropped 9 bases, with 9 bases sitting between them. CDR1 SEHNR and CDR2 FQNEAQ come from the germline V gene (reference sequence). These data originate in a study of shared clonotypes between healthy human individuals. Assay: immunoSEQ multiplex PCR; the TCRdb copy retains only in-frame clones and omits some. The sample lists some 2.1 million clones; roughly 94% were seen once. Terminally differentiated effector memory CD45RA+ cells were left out of the naive CD8 fraction, which was CD45RO-negative and positively selected for CCR7. General study results and limits: In a few donors, around 5.5% of naive CD4 clonotypes appeared in common.

The sequence was obtained from a man between 18 and 35 years old in good health. This rearrangement joins TRBV7-9 to TRBJ1-1; no firm D call. Sequencing input: naive CD8+ T cells sorted from blood. The CDR3 sequence is CASSLEGIQAFF. CDR3 bases: TGTGCCAGCAGCTTAGAGGGCATACAAGCTTTCTTT.